The 29 T cell receptor beta chains reported below all come from one sample, sequenced in a study of T cell responses to AZD1222 COVID-19 vaccine. Generated by immunoSEQ multiplex PCR, the TCRdb table keeps only in-frame clones and is missing some. Altogether roughly 140,000 clones are present, approximately 88% being singletons, with the ten largest covering around 2.3%. Sample: peripheral blood, taken on day 0 of AZD1222 vaccination. The origin of the receptors is an adult in good health.

Here the CDR3 reads CASSVVETGGNEKLFF. CDR3 DNA: TGTGCCAGCAGCGTAGTAGAGACAGGGGGTAATGAAAAACTGTTTTTT. The J gene is TRBJ1-4, the V gene TRBV9; 9 bases are shared with TRBD1. The junction had 4 bases not matched to a gene; V was cut back by 0 bases and J by 4 bases. Germline V CDR1 and CDR2: SGDLS, YYNGEE. The CDR3 spans 16 residues.

The V and J genes are TRBV27 and TRBJ2-5; D is unclear. V dropped 4 bases and J dropped 4 bases, with 25 bases sitting between them. The CDR3 is 18 amino acids. Germline assignment: CDR1 MNHEY and CDR2 SMNVEV (reference sequence). The CDR3 DNA is TGTGCCAGCAGTTCAACGCCACCCCTCGAGGTAGGAAGAGAGACCCAGTACTTC. Amino acids: CASSSTPPLEVGRETQYF.

The chain recombines TRBV5-4 with TRBJ2-7; D not certain. CDR1 is SGHNT, CDR2 YYREEE, per germline (reference sequence). The CDR3 totals 15 residues. V was pared by 0 bases and J by 2 bases, with 12 bases between. The CDR3 nucleotides are TGTGCCAGCAGCTTGGGGCTTCCTACCACCTACGAGCAGTACTTC. This gives the protein CASSLGLPTTYEQYF.

This clone is a singleton in its sample. The chain recombines TRBV27 with TRBJ2-3; D perhaps matches TRBD2 (6 bases). V was pared by 4 bases and J by 0 bases, with 11 bases between. Looked up from germline, CDR1 is MNHEY and CDR2 is SMNVEV (reference sequence). This CDR3 comprises 15 residues. CDR3: CASSWGDFSTDTQYF. For the CDR3, the DNA is TGTGCCAGCAGTTGGGGGGACTTTAGCACAGATACGCAGTATTTT.

The chain recombines TRBV6-5 with TRBJ1-3; 10 bases agree with TRBD1. The V and J ends lost 6 bases and 7 bases, in that order; junction bases with no gene match: 9. In germline, CDR1 is MNHEY, CDR2 SVGAGI. There are 15 residues in the CDR3. The CDR3 protein is CASSQGQGLRNTIYF. CDR3 bases: TGTGCCAGCAGCCAGGGACAGGGGCTCCGGAACACCATATATTTT.

V is TRBV24-1 and J is TRBJ2-1, with 7 bases that match TRBD2. With V trimmed by 3 bases and J by 0 bases, 10 bases remained unmatched. The CDR3 extends over 18 amino acids. Per germline, CDR1 KGHDR and CDR2 SFDVKD. The CDR3 DNA is TGTGCCACCAGTGATGCCTTAGCGGGCGATAGCTCCTACAATGAGCAGTTCTTC. Translating it yields CATSDALAGDSSYNEQFF.

The chain employs TRBV6-5 and TRBJ2-7; 7 positions match TRBD2. Germline assignment: CDR1 MNHEY and CDR2 SVGAGI. This CDR3 comprises 15 residues. With V trimmed by 8 bases and J by 2 bases, 12 bases remained unmatched. The CDR3: CASDDGGGGPYEQYF. CDR3 sequence (DNA): TGTGCCAGCGATGACGGTGGGGGAGGGCCCTACGAGCAGTACTTC.

The chain links TRBV10-3 to TRBJ2-1, with TRBD2 matching 9 bases. V gave up 8 bases and J gave up 3 bases; unmatched junction bases: 5. The CDR3 sequence is 14 residues long. Germline V gene data show CDR1 as ENHRY and CDR2 as SYGVKD. The CDR3 DNA reads TGTGCCATCGCTGCGGGAGGGAACTACAATGAGCAGTTCTTC. Amino acids: CAIAAGGNYNEQFF.

The J gene is TRBJ2-1, the V gene TRBV30; D is perhaps TRBD2 (5 bases). The V end was cut by 1 base, the J end by 4 bases, with 14 bases between. Germline V CDR1 and CDR2: GTSNPN, SVGIG (reference sequence). The CDR3 runs 15 residues. The CDR3 is CAWSASASRYNEQFF. Here the CDR3 DNA reads TGTGCCTGGAGTGCCTCTGCTAGCCGATACAATGAGCAGTTCTTC.

V gene TRBV4-3 combines with J gene TRBJ2-2; 11 bases line up with TRBD2. Trimming at V came to 2 bases and at J to 3 bases, leaving 11 bases not matched to a gene. CDR3 length equals 19 residues. Germline-derived CDR1 and CDR2 are LGHNA and YSLEER. CDR3 sequence: CASSQFRLAGPGDTGELFF. The CDR3 DNA sequence: TGCGCCAGCAGCCAATTTCGACTAGCGGGACCGGGGGACACCGGGGAGCTGTTTTTT.

CDR3 amino acids: CASSYRDRGQTGELFF. For the CDR3, the DNA is TGTGCCAGCTCTTACCGGGACAGGGGGCAGACCGGGGAGCTGTTTTTT. This chain uses TRBV25-1 with TRBJ2-2, with TRBD1 matching 12 bases. The CDR3 consists of 16 residues. Per germline, CDR1 MGHDK and CDR2 SYGVNS. The V gene end was trimmed by 8 bases and the J gene end by 5 bases; junction bases not matched to a gene: 9.

The rearrangement joins TRBV6-5 to TRBJ1-6; D is uncertain. The length of the CDR3 is 15 residues. Trimming left V 6 bases short and J 0 bases short, with 9 bases between. CDR1 and CDR2 (germline): MNHEY, SVGAGI. CDR3 in amino acids: CASSSGSSYNSPLHF. The CDR3 DNA reads TGTGCCAGCAGCTCCGGTTCCTCCTATAATTCACCCCTCCACTTT.

The chain is built from TRBV7-8 and TRBJ1-5; tentatively, D is TRBD1 (5 bases). Germline CDR1 and CDR2: SGHVS and FQNEAQ. The CDR3 loop spans 14 amino acids. Between the trimmed V and J ends, which lost 1 base and 3 bases, there was a span of 7 bases. The CDR3: CASSLEGTNQPQHF. For the CDR3, the DNA is TGTGCCAGCAGCTTAGAAGGGACCAATCAGCCCCAGCATTTT. Full variable domain (missing parts from reference TRBV7-8 and TRBJ1-5): GAGVSQSPRYKVAKRGQDVALRCDPISGHVSLFWYQQALGQGPEFLTYFQNEAQLDKSGLPSDRFFAERPEGSVSTLKIQRTQQEDSAVYLCASSLEGTNQPQHFGDGTRLSIL.

This clone has just one count. V is TRBV5-4 and J is TRBJ2-7; 7 bases are shared with TRBD2. Germline trimming cut 3 bases from V and 4 bases from J; bases unmatched to any gene: 10. Germline V gives CDR1 SGHNT, CDR2 YYREEE (reference sequence). The CDR3 spans 15 residues. The CDR3, as DNA: TGTGCCAGCAGCTGGGGTAGGGCGGGAGCGTACGAGCAGTACTTC. This gives the protein CASSWGRAGAYEQYF.

The chain is built from TRBV29-1 and TRBJ1-4, with no clear D. V dropped 1 base and J dropped 7 bases, with 13 bases sitting between them. The CDR3 extends over 14 amino acids. Germline V lookup: CDR1 SQVTM, CDR2 ANQGSEA. CDR3: CSVEVSGFSEKLFF. DNA for the CDR3: TGCAGCGTTGAAGTATCCGGGTTTTCTGAAAAACTGTTTTTT.

This clone has a handful of counts. J is TRBJ2-7 and V is TRBV5-8, with D perhaps matching TRBD2 (7 bases). Trimming left V 0 bases short and J 5 bases short, with 15 bases between. The germline gives CDR1 SGHTS, CDR2 YDEGEE. This CDR3 has 15 residues. For the CDR3, the DNA is TGTGCCAGCAGCTTGGGTTATTCGGGGGGCCACGAGCAGTACTTC. Protein sequence: CASSLGYSGGHEQYF.

The J gene is TRBJ2-2, the V gene TRBV5-1; 9 nucleotides align to TRBD2. The CDR3 contains 16 residues. Germline V gives CDR1 SGHRS, CDR2 YFSETQ. Unmatched junction bases numbered 8, after V lost 2 bases and J lost 6 bases. The CDR3 DNA reads as TGCGCCAGCAGCTTATCCCGGTTAGCGGGAGCCGGGGAGCTGTTTTTT. Translated, it gives CASSLSRLAGAGELFF.

This chain connects TRBV28 to TRBJ2-5; TRBD1 agrees at 8 bases. The CDR3 loop spans 14 amino acids. Germline loops: CDR1 MDHEN, CDR2 SYDVKM. The V gene end was trimmed by 8 bases and the J gene end by 3 bases; junction bases not matched to a gene: 8. The CDR3: CASSPTGEEETQYF. The CDR3 nucleotides are TGTGCCAGCTCCCCGACAGGGGAAGAAGAGACCCAGTACTTC. Supplemented by reference TRBV28 and TRBJ2-5, the full variable domain reads DVKVTQSSRYLVKRTGEKVFLECVQDMDHENMFWYRQDPGLGLRLIYFSYDVKMKEKGDIPEGYSVSREKKERFSLILESASTNQTSMYLCASSPTGEEETQYFGPGTRLLVL.

J is TRBJ2-5 and V is TRBV29-1, with 12 positions matching TRBD1. The CDR3 is made up of 14 amino acids. The J segment lost 5 bases and the V segment lost 5 bases, leaving 6 bases of the junction unmatched. CDR1 SQVTM and CDR2 ANQGSEA come from the germline V gene. The CDR3: CSVMGQGAMETQYF. The CDR3 DNA is TGCAGCGTTATGGGACAGGGGGCGATGGAGACCCAGTACTTC.

This chain joins TRBV11-3 and TRBJ2-1, with unresolved D. CDR1 SGHNT and CDR2 YENEEA come from the germline V gene. Deletions cut 4 bases from V and 10 bases from J, with 11 bases between. This CDR3 is 12 amino acids long. The CDR3, as DNA: TGTGCCAGCAGCTCCCCAAGTGTCGAGCAGTTCTTC. Translated: CASSSPSVEQFF.

The chain employs TRBV6-4 and TRBJ1-4; 7 bases map to TRBD1. Germline V gene data show CDR1 as MRHNA and CDR2 as SNTAGT. The CDR3 is 14 residues long. V lost 6 bases, J lost 7 bases, and 8 bases stayed unmatched. The CDR3 DNA is TGTGCCAGCAGCCCCGACAGGGAAGGTGAAAAACTGTTTTTT. Protein sequence: CASSPDREGEKLFF.

The chain couples TRBV27 to TRBJ1-5; D perhaps matches TRBD1 (6 bases). In germline, CDR1 is MNHEY, CDR2 SMNVEV (reference sequence). The CDR3 runs 15 residues. V gave up 6 bases and J gave up 0 bases, with 12 bases separating them. Here the CDR3 reads CASRKNRDSNQPQHF. CDR3 in DNA: TGTGCCAGCAGGAAAAACAGGGATAGCAATCAGCCCCAGCATTTT.

The chain combines TRBV6-5 with TRBJ2-1, with unresolved D. CDR1 is MNHEY, CDR2 SVGAGI, per germline. The germline V and J ends were trimmed by 6 bases and 6 bases, with 12 bases remaining between them. The CDR3 runs 13 residues. The CDR3 loop is CASSPSGVNEQFF. CDR3 nucleotides: TGTGCCAGCAGCCCCTCGGGCGTCAATGAGCAGTTCTTC.

This clone was observed a single time. The genes are TRBV7-8 and TRBJ2-7; the D gene is possibly TRBD2 (5 bases). The CDR3 totals 13 residues. V was clipped by 5 bases and J by 3 bases, with 11 bases between them. Per the germline V gene, CDR1 is SGHVS and CDR2 is FQNEAQ. The CDR3 region has the DNA TGTGCCAGCAGCCGATTCGGACTCTACGAGCAGTACTTC. The encoded protein is CASSRFGLYEQYF.

The chain uses TRBV5-4 and TRBJ2-7; tentative D call: TRBD1 (6 bases). V was pared by 6 bases and J by 5 bases, with 9 bases between. CDR3 length equals 11 residues. CDR1 SGHNT and CDR2 YYREEE come from the germline V gene (reference sequence). Here the CDR3 DNA reads TGTGCCAGCACCAAGGGGGACGAGCAGTACTTC. Protein product: CASTKGDEQYF. Full variable domain (remainder filled in from reference TRBV5-4 and TRBJ2-7): ETGVTQSPTHLIKTRGQQVTLRCSSQSGHNTVSWYQQALGQGPQFIFQYYREEENGRGNFPPRFSGLQFPNYSSELNVNALELDDSALYLCASTKGDEQYFGPGTRLTVT.

The V call is TRBV27, the J call TRBJ1-1; the D gene is possibly TRBD1 (6 bases). V lost 3 bases, J lost 1 base, and 12 bases lay in between. The CDR3 sequence is 15 residues long. Germline loops: CDR1 MNHEY, CDR2 SMNVEV (reference sequence). The CDR3 sequence is CASSLLRGANTEAFF. The CDR3, as DNA: TGTGCCAGCAGTTTGCTCAGGGGAGCGAACACTGAAGCTTTCTTT.

V and J are TRBV7-3 and TRBJ1-3; D perhaps matches TRBD1 (5 bases). Germline CDR1 and CDR2: SGHTA and FQGTGA. V was cut by 5 bases and J by 1 base, with 18 bases left in between. The CDR3 is 17 residues long. The CDR3 coding sequence is TGTGCCAGCAGCCCCCCAGGTGCAGGGTGGTCTGGAAACACCATATATTTT. This sequence encodes CASSPPGAGWSGNTIYF. Combining the CDR3 with reference TRBV7-3 and TRBJ1-3 gives the whole variable domain GAGVSQTPSNKVTEKGKYVELRCDPISGHTALYWYRQSLGQGPEFLIYFQGTGAADDSGLPNDRFFAVRPEGSVSTLKIQRTERGDSAVYLCASSPPGAGWSGNTIYFGEGSWLTVV.

The chain has TRBV24-1 and TRBJ2-1; possible D gene TRBD2, 6 bases. The V and J ends lost 4 bases and 4 bases respectively, with 10 bases between them. Germline CDR1 reads KGHDR; CDR2 reads SFDVKD. CDR3 length equals 14 residues. CDR3 sequence (DNA): TGTGCCACCAGTGAGACGGGAGCATACAATGAGCAGTTCTTC. This gives the protein CATSETGAYNEQFF.

This clone was observed once. The chain is built from TRBV11-1 and TRBJ1-2, with a possible D match to TRBD1 (5 bases). The V gene lost 5 bases and the J gene lost 3 bases, with 10 bases spanning the gap. This CDR3 has 13 amino acids. Germline assignment: CDR1 SGHAT and CDR2 FQDESV (reference sequence). CDR3 DNA: TGTGCCAGCAGCCTCGGGACGGACTATGGCTACACCTTC. This translates into CASSLGTDYGYTF.